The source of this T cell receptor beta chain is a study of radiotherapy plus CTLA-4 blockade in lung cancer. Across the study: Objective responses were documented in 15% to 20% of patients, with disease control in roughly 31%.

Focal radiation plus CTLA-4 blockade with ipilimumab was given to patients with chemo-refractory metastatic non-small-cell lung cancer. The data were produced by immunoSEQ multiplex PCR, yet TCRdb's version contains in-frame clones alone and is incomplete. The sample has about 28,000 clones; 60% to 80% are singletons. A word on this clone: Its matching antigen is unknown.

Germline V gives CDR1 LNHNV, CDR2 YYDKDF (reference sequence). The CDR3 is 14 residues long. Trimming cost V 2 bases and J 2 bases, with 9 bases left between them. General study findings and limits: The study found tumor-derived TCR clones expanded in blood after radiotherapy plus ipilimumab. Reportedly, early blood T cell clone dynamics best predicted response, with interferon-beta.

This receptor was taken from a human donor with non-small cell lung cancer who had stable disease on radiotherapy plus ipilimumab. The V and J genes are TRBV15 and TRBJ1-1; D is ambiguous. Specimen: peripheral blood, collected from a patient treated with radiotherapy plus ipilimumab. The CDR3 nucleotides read TGTGCCACCAGCAGACGGACGAGTAACACTGAAGCTTTCTTT. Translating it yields CATSRRTSNTEAFF.